This entry describes one T cell receptor beta chain. The data belong to a study of blood T cell repertoires in COVID-19. Study-level information: Italy, Spain and the United States were the sources of the convalescent and acute COVID-19 samples.

Those who participated ranged in age from roughly 18 to 95 years and resided in about 24 US areas. The length of the CDR3 is 14 residues. The V end lost 2 bases, the J end lost 7 bases, and 11 bases lay between the germline ends. Germline CDR1 reads SEHNR; CDR2 reads FQNEAQ (reference sequence). In the study's own analysis: Estimation of nucleated cell counts was performed using reference gene primer amplification. The assay was immunoSEQ multiplex PCR, and TCRdb's table has in-frame clones only and misses some. V and J calls plus clone size are reproduced from that table; the DNA served to infer D and trimming. The profile covers 250,000 or so clones, with 86% appearing a single time and approximately 2.6% taken by the ten largest.

The sequencing sample was made of PBMCs or T cells enriched from blood (not recorded which). The clonotype comes from a woman between 18 and 30 years old who had recovered from COVID-19. The chain joins TRBV7-9 to TRBJ1-4; D is perhaps TRBD1 (5 bases). The CDR3 here is CASSLTGGTEKLFF. As DNA, the CDR3 is TGTGCCAGCAGCTTAACCGGGGGAACTGAAAAACTGTTTTTT.